The next 3 T cell receptor beta chains were all read from a single sample in a study of molecular identifiers for immune sequencing clone quantification. MiXCR, run by TCRdb on the PCR reads, gives a single entry per CDR3 protein. The sample lists around 20,000 distinct CDR3 sequences; 17% were seen once. The sample comprised naive CD8+ T cells from blood, with Jurkat cell RNA spiked in. Subset noted: FACS-sorted CD8+CD4-CCR7+CD45RA+ naive T cells. Every receptor here comes from a human donor in good health. Some libraries in this study had Jurkat cell RNA spiked in.

The chain is built from TRBV5-6 and TRBJ2-7; D remains ambiguous. Trimming cost V 3 bases and J 0 bases, with 4 bases left between them. Germline V lookup: CDR1 SGHDT, CDR2 YYEEEE. The CDR3 extends over 12 amino acids. CDR3 loop: CASSWGSYEQYF. For the CDR3, the DNA is TGTGCCAGCAGCTGGGGCTCCTACGAGCAGTACTTC.

This clonotype is termed medium-sized (0.01 to 0.1%). The chain combines TRBV4-1 with TRBJ2-5; D gene ambiguous. The CDR3 has 13 residues. Germline values: CDR1 MGHRA, CDR2 YSYEKL. V was shortened by 3 bases and J by 1 base, with 6 bases between the two germline ends. As DNA, the CDR3 is TGCGCCAGCAGCCAGACAATCCAAGAGACCCAGTACTTC. This gives the protein CASSQTIQETQYF.

This clonotype was recorded many times. V usage is TRBV29-1 and J usage is TRBJ2-4; 7 bases fit TRBD2. The CDR3 extends over 14 amino acids. After removal of 3 bases from V and 5 bases from J, the junction contained 7 bases not matched to a gene. CDR1 is SQVTM, CDR2 ANQGSEA, per germline. The CDR3 protein is CSVDGGRGENIQYF. DNA of the CDR3: TGCAGCGTTGACGGCGGGAGAGGGGAAAACATTCAGTACTTC.